This T cell receptor (beta chain) was observed in a study of early T cells in non-severe SARS-CoV-2 infection. TCRdb analysed the 5' RACE reads with MiXCR anew, one entry per CDR3 protein. This table has fewer than 100,000 distinct CDR3 sequences, over 9.5% appearing once. The sample holds a few counts of this clonotype. Germline V gene sequence: CDR1 SGHAT, CDR2 FQNNGV. Trimming removed 1 base at V and 0 bases at J, with 12 bases between. The CDR3 runs to 16 residues. The receptor comes from an adult who was a healthcare worker with PCR-confirmed SARS-CoV-2 infection or an uninfected control (not recorded which). The sample consisted of whole blood. The chain recombines TRBV11-2 with TRBJ2-5; tentative D call: TRBD1 (6 bases). The DNA of the CDR3 is TGTGCCAGCAGCTTAGCTCGCGGACAGTACCAAGAGACCCAGTACTTC. It codes for CASSLARGQYQETQYF. Supplemented by reference TRBV11-2 and TRBJ2-5, the full variable domain reads EAGVAQSPRYKIIEKRQSVAFWCNPISGHATLYWYQQILGQGPKLLIQFQNNGVVDDSQLPKDRFSAERLKGVDSTLKIQPAKLEDSAVYLCASSLARGQYQETQYFGPGTRLLVL.